Reported below is one TCR beta chain. Sequence at one end of the junction differs from germline and may be a read error. These data are taken from a study of cytomegalovirus exposure and HLA in healthy donors. Germline CDR1 is SGHVS and CDR2 is FQNEAQ. The length of the CDR3 is 12 residues. PCR used 60 Vbeta primers and 13 Jbeta primers. Clones were read by immunoSEQ multiplex PCR, and TCRdb kept only the in-frame ones, dropping some. In the table there are some 140,000 clones, around four fifths of which are singletons. This sequence originates from a man younger than 45 in good health. The chain couples TRBV7-8 to TRBJ2-7, with a weak D call TRBD2 (5 bases). The sequencing input was PBMCs. CDR3 sequence: CSSSRAAYEQYF. In DNA form, the CDR3 reads TGTTCCAGCAGCAGAGCGGCCTACGAGCAGTACTTC.